This T cell receptor (beta chain) stems from a study of radiation and T cells in renal cell carcinoma. TCRdb's copy holds only in-frame clones and misses some; the assay was immunoSEQ multiplex PCR. The sample includes 25,000 to 30,000 clones, roughly 80% of them seen just once. Time point described: blood 2 weeks post-SBRT. Documented treatment: 15 Gy SBRT to primary tumor, nephrectomy 4 weeks later. After SBRT, blood was collected at 2 and 4 weeks, plus baseline. The germline V and J ends were trimmed by 0 bases and 8 bases, with 21 bases remaining between them. Per germline, CDR1 SGHRS and CDR2 YFSETQ. This CDR3 has 17 residues.

The V gene is TRBV5-1, the J gene TRBJ2-1; D is undetermined. The sequence came from a man in his sixties with renal cell carcinoma. The sequenced sample was blood, obtained from a patient whose treatment included radiotherapy and nephrectomy. The CDR3, as DNA: TGCGCCAGCAGCTTGGCCGCAAACGTCAGGCCTGGGTATGAGCAGTTCTTC. It yields the protein CASSLAANVRPGYEQFF.